This T cell receptor (beta chain) was sequenced during a study of regulatory T cells in long-lasting Graves disease. Study results and limitations: Patients with persistent disease shared over 2,500 public clonotypes, outpacing the 966 shared by new patients.

The CDR3 is made up of 15 amino acids. V shed 5 bases and J shed 3 bases, with 16 bases lying between them. Germline-derived CDR1 and CDR2 are LNHDA and SQIVND (reference sequence). Time point noted: newly diagnosed GD, antithyroid drugs for less than 3 months. The TCR library used RNA extracted from PBMCs. Both iRepertoire HTBI primers and Arm-PCR of CDR3 regions were used to build the TCR beta libraries. MiXCR was run by TCRdb on the multiplex PCR reads, yielding one entry per CDR3 protein. Found here are roughly 610,000 distinct CDR3 sequences, 16% of them singletons; the top ten hold approximately 12%. This clonotype was observed a few times. As yet, its antigen is unknown. This sample also belongs to another study, concerning T cells in Graves' hyperthyroidism and ophthalmopathy.

The TCR was taken from a man younger than 35 with Graves disease. This sample comprised peripheral blood mononuclear cells (PBMCs), obtained at new diagnosis, from a patient treated with antithyroid drugs. The chain links TRBV19 to TRBJ2-5; D possibly corresponds to TRBD1 (6 bases). The CDR3 is CASSFSGTRKETQYF. CDR3 bases: TGTGCCAGTAGTTTCTCCGGGACACGAAAAGAGACCCAGTACTTC.